This T cell receptor (beta chain) was sequenced in a study of T cell responses to AZD1222 COVID-19 vaccine. The study, taken as a whole, reports: There were repertoire samples only from the period after the peak T cell response. Unmutated variant regions are reportedly the target of nearly half of TCRs that are spike-specific. Seropositive status at baseline applied to only a handful of AZD1222 recipients. Females outnumbered males among donors, who were mostly white British; clonal diversity was possibly underestimated.

Repertoires were generated with immunoSEQ multiplex PCR, while TCRdb's copy carries only in-frame clones and drops some. The sample has approximately 300,000 clones, 90% to 95% seen once. To note about this clone: Its antigen is still unknown.

The receptor was isolated from an adult who received the AZD1222 COVID-19 vaccine. The sequencing here drew on peripheral blood, taken 28 days after the second AZD1222 dose.

The CDR3 here is CASSLNDRAGYEQYF. CDR3 bases: TGTGCCAGCAGCTTAAACGACAGGGCGGGATACGAGCAGTACTTC. This chain links TRBV7-9 with TRBJ2-7; D might be TRBD1 (7 bases). This CDR3 region has 15 residues. CDR1 and CDR2 (germline): SEHNR, FQNEAQ (reference sequence). Between the trimmed V and J ends, which lost 2 bases and 4 bases, there was a span of 15 bases.